This T cell receptor beta chain was recorded in a study of T cells after yellow fever vaccination. Broader study findings: Repertoires sorted by FACS could include abundant clonotypes that are contaminants from the bulk population.

Template switching with 5'RACE generated the TCR cDNA and added a universal primer site and UMIs. TCRdb redid the calling of the 5' RACE reads with MiXCR, one entry per CDR3 protein. The sample contains approximately 30,000 distinct CDR3 sequences, nearly 4.5% of which appear only once. This clonotype was found many times. Its antigen remains unknown. Trimming removed 4 bases at V and 0 bases at J, with 16 bases between. The CDR3 covers 17 residues. Germline V lookup: CDR1 LNHDA, CDR2 SQIVND (reference sequence). The sample was CD8+ T cells sorted from PBMCs, taken 5 days after the yellow fever booster vaccination. J is TRBJ2-1 and V is TRBV19, with D uncertain. The source of this sequence is a man aged 25-45 years who received the YFV17D yellow fever vaccine. In nucleotides, the CDR3 is TGTGCCAGTAGTACCTCTCTGACTTACAGCTCCTACAATGAGCAGTTCTTC. This translates into CASSTSLTYSSYNEQFF.